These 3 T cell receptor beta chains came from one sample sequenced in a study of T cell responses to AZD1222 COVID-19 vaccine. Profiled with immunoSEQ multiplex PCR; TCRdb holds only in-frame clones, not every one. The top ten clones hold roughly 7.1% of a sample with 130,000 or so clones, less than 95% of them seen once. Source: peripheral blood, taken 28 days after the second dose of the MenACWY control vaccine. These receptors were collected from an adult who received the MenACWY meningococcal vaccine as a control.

DNA of the CDR3: TGTGCCAGCAGCTTAGATCTCCCTAGCGGGAGCTCCTACAATGAGCAGTTCTTC. This codes for CASSLDLPSGSSYNEQFF. The chain is built from TRBV11-2 and TRBJ2-1; 10 bases align to TRBD2. The V segment lost 0 bases and the J segment 0 bases; nucleotides outside the gene matches: 5. Looked up from germline, CDR1 is SGHAT and CDR2 is FQNNGV. CDR3 length: 18 amino acids.

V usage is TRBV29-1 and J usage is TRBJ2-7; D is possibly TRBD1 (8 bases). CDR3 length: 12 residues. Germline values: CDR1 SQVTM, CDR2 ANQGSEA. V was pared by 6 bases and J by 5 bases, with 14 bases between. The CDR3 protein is CSVLQGGNEQYF. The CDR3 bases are TGCAGCGTGTTACAGGGGGGGAACGAGCAGTACTTC.

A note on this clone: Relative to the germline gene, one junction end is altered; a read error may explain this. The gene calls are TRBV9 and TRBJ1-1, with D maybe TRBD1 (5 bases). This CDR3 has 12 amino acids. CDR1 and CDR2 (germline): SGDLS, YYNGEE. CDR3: CASSVGGDPAGF. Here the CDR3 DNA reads TGTGCCAGCAGCGTAGGGGGGGACCCCGCTGGCTTT.